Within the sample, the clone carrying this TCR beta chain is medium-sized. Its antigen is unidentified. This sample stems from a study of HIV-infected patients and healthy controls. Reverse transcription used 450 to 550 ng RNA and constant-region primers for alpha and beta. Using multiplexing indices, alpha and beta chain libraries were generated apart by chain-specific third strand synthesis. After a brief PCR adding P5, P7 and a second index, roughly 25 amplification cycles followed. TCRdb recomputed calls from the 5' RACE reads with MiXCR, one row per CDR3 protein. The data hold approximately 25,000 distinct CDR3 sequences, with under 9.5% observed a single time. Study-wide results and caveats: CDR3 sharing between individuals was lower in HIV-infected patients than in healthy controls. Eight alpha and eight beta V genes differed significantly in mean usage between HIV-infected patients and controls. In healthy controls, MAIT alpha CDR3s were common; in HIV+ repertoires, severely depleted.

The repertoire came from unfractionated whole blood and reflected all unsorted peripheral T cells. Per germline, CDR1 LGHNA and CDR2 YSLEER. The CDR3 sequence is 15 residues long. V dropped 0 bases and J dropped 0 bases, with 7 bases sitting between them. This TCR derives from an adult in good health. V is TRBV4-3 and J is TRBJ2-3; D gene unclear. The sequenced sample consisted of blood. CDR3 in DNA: TGCGCCAGCAGCCAAGATACAGCTAGCACAGATACGCAGTATTTT. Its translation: CASSQDTASTDTQYF.